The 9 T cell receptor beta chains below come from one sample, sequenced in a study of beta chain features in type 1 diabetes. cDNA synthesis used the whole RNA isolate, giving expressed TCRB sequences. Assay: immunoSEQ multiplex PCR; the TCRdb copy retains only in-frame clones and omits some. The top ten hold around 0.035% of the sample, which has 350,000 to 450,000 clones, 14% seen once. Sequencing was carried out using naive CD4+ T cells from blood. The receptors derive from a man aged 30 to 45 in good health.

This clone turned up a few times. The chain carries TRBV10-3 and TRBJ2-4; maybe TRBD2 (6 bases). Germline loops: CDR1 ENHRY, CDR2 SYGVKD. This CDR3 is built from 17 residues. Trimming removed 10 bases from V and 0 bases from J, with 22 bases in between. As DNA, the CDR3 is TGTGCCAGCAGCCTACCGGGGGAGAGATTAGCCAAAAACATTCAGTACTTC. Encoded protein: CASSLPGERLAKNIQYF.

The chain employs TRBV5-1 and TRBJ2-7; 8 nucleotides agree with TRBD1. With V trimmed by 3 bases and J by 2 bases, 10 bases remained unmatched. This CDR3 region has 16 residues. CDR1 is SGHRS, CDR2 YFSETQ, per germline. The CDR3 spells CASSSLPLDRAYEQYV. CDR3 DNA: TGCGCCAGCAGCTCTCTACCGTTGGACAGGGCCTACGAGCAGTACGTC.

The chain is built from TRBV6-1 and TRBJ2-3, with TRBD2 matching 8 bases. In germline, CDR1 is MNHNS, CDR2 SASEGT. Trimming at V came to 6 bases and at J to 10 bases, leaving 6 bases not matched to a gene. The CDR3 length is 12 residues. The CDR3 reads CASRRPGLAQYF. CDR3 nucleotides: TGTGCCAGCAGACGTCCGGGACTAGCGCAGTATTTT.

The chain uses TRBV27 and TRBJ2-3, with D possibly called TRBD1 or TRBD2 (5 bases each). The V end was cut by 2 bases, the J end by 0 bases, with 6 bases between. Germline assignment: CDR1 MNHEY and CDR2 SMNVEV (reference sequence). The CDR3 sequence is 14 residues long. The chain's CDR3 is CASSLEGSTDTQYF. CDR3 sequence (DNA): TGTGCCAGCAGTTTAGAGGGGAGCACAGATACGCAGTATTTT.

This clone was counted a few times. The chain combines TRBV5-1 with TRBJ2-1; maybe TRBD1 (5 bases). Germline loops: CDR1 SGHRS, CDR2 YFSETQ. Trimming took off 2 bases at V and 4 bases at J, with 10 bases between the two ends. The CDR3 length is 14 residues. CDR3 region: CASSFGQEYNEQFF. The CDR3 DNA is TGCGCCAGCAGCTTCGGACAAGAGTACAATGAGCAGTTCTTC.

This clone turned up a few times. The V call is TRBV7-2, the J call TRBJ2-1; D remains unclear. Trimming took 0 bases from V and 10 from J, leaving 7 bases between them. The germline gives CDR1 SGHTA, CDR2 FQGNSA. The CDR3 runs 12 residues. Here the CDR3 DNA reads TGTGCCAGCAGCTTAGCCTTACTAGAGCAGTTCTTC. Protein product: CASSLALLEQFF. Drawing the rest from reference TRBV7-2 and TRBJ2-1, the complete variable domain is GAGVSQSPSNKVTEKGKDVELRCDPISGHTALYWYRQSLGQGLEFLIYFQGNSAPDKSGLPSDRFSAERTGGSVSTLTIQRTQQEDSAVYLCASSLALLEQFFGPGTRLTVL.

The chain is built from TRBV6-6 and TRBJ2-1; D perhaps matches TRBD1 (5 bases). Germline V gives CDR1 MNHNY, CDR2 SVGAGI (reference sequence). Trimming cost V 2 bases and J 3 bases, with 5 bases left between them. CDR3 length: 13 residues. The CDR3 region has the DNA TGTGCCAGCAGTTACAGGGGCTACAATGAGCAGTTCTTC. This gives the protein CASSYRGYNEQFF.

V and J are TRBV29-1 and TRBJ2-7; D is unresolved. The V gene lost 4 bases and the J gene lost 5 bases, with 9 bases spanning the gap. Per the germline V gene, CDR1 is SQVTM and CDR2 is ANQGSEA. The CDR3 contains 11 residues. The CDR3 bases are TGCAGCGTTGTAAAAAAAAACGAGCAGTACGTC. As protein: CSVVKKNEQYV.

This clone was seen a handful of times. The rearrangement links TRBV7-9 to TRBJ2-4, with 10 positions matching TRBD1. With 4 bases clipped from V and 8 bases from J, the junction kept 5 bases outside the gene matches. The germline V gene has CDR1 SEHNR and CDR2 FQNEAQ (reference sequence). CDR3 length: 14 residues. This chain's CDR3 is CASSSDRGSDIQYF. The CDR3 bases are TGTGCCAGCAGCTCGGACAGGGGGTCAGACATTCAGTACTTC.